This is a list of T cell receptor beta chains from one sample in a study of cytomegalovirus exposure and HLA in healthy donors. Profiling relied on immunoSEQ multiplex PCR, and the TCRdb table lists in-frame clones only, not all of them. The sample lists about 130,000 clones, approximately 89% occurring once. The sample consisted of PBMCs. Receptors were obtained from a woman aged 18-35 years in good health and CMV-seronegative. Both conserved end residues are part of each CDR3. D genes are given only for firm matches. Clone size is given for some rows only: seen once, a few or many times, or a class if the clone is expanded.

>TRBV2|.|TRBJ1-1|15|.
CASSEMRAFDTEAFF
TGTGCCAGCAGTGAAATGCGTGCGTTCGACACTGAAGCTTTCTTT
>TRBV18|.|TRBJ1-3|16|.
CASSPGAGVTKNTIYF
TGTGCCAGCTCACCCGGGGCAGGGGTAACGAAGAACACCATATATTTT
>TRBV5-1|.|TRBJ2-7|15|TRBD1
CASSLDRGLSYEQYF
TGCGCCAGCAGCTTGGACAGGGGCCTATCCTACGAGCAGTACTTC
>TRBV5-1|.|TRBJ2-1|17|TRBD1
CASSSFPAGGYYNEQFF
TGCGCCAGCAGCTCCTTCCCAGCAGGGGGCTACTACAATGAGCAGTTCTTC
>TRBV11-2|.|TRBJ2-7|12|TRBD1
CASSHDRGWQYF
TGTGCCAGCAGCCACGACAGGGGTTGGCAGTACTTC
>TRBV11-3|.|TRBJ1-2|13|.
CATRTEANYGYTF
TGTGCCACCCGGACAGAGGCTAACTATGGCTACACCTTC
>TRBV19|.|TRBJ2-1|16|TRBD1
CASTTLGTGDYNEQFF
TGTGCCAGTACCACCCTCGGGACAGGCGACTACAATGAGCAGTTCTTC
>TRBV7-9|.|TRBJ2-7|12|.
CASSPLSYEQYF
TGTGCCAGCAGCCCCCTCTCCTACGAGCAGTACTTC
>TRBV11-2|.|TRBJ2-5|12|.
CASSLVIQGQYF
TGTGCCAGCAGCTTAGTGATACAGGGTCAGTACTTC
>TRBV5-1|.|TRBJ1-1|16|.
CASSFGKGDMNTEAFF
TGCGCCAGCAGCTTTGGTAAGGGGGATATGAACACTGAAGCTTTCTTT
>TRBV5-1|.|TRBJ1-3|15|.
CASSSSTGSGNTIYF
TGCGCCAGCAGCTCTTCGACGGGCTCTGGAAACACCATATATTTT
>TRBV5-6|.|TRBJ1-2|14|TRBD1
CASSLPTGNYGYTF
TGTGCCAGCAGCTTACCGACAGGGAACTATGGCTACACCTTC
>TRBV6-5|.|TRBJ1-2|11|.
CASEENYGYTF
TGTGCCAGCGAGGAAAACTATGGCTACACCTTC
>TRBV11-2|.|TRBJ1-2|13|.
CASTIDRGYGYTF
TGTGCCAGCACCATCGACAGAGGATATGGCTACACCTTC
>TRBV2|.|TRBJ2-3|18|TRBD2
CASREGLAGVASTDTQYF
TGTGCCAGCAGGGAGGGACTAGCGGGGGTCGCTAGCACAGATACGCAGTATTTT
>TRBV4-2|.|TRBJ1-4|16|.
CASSPLGGELGEKLFF
TGTGCCAGCAGCCCGCTAGGGGGGGAGCTAGGTGAAAAACTGTTTTTT
>TRBV7-2|.|TRBJ2-3|14|.
CASSLEGTTDTQYF
TGTGCCAGCAGCTTAGAGGGGACTACAGATACGCAGTATTTT
>TRBV9|.|TRBJ2-5|18|TRBD2
CASSVAVATSGNQETQYF
TGTGCCAGCAGCGTAGCCGTTGCGACTAGCGGAAATCAAGAGACCCAGTACTTC
>TRBV5-1|.|TRBJ2-1|16|.
CASSLAGRAAGNEQFF
TGCGCCAGCAGCTTGGCGGGCCGCGCCGCGGGCAATGAGCAGTTCTTC
>TRBV5-1|.|TRBJ2-3|18|TRBD2
CASSLRPSGKAGTDTQYF
TGCGCCAGCAGCTTGCGTCCTAGCGGGAAAGCCGGGACAGATACGCAGTATTTT
>TRBV7-3|.|TRBJ1-1|12|.
CASSSEGTEAFF
TGTGCCAGCAGCTCCGAGGGCACTGAAGCTTTCTTT
>TRBV13|.|TRBJ2-7|12|.
CASRRGDYEQYF
TGTGCCAGTCGACGGGGTGACTACGAGCAGTACTTC
>TRBV5-1|.|TRBJ2-1|15|TRBD1
CASSDPGTGNNEQFF
TGCGCCAGCAGTGACCCCGGGACAGGGAACAATGAGCAGTTCTTC
>TRBV9|.|TRBJ1-2|15|TRBD1
CASSVEDRAEHGYTF
TGTGCCAGCAGCGTCGAGGACAGGGCCGAGCATGGCTACACCTTC
>TRBV5-1|.|TRBJ2-7|14|TRBD1
CASSWGQGAYEQYF
TGCGCCAGCAGCTGGGGACAGGGTGCCTACGAGCAGTACTTC
>TRBV19|.|TRBJ2-1|15|.
CASAAGPTSYNEQFF
TGTGCCAGTGCCGCAGGGCCTACCTCCTACAATGAGCAGTTCTTC
>TRBV7-6|.|TRBJ2-6|18|TRBD1
CASSSLGTGHSGANVLTF
TGTGCCAGCAGCTCGCTTGGGACAGGCCACTCTGGGGCCAACGTCCTGACTTTC
>TRBV4-2|.|TRBJ1-3|16|.
CASSHPRTGSGNTIYF
TGTGCCAGCAGCCACCCCAGGACTGGCTCTGGAAACACCATATATTTT
>TRBV7-2|.|TRBJ2-1|17|TRBD1
CASSLAPGQTSYNEQFF
TGTGCCAGCAGCTTAGCGCCGGGACAGACATCCTACAATGAGCAGTTCTTC
>TRBV6-5|.|TRBJ1-1|15|.
CASSYQSRGRTEAFF
TGTGCCAGCAGTTACCAATCTCGAGGGAGGACTGAAGCTTTCTTT
>TRBV5-1|.|TRBJ2-1|15|TRBD1
CASSYAGQGSNEQFF
TGCGCCAGCAGCTATGCGGGACAGGGTAGCAATGAGCAGTTCTTC
>TRBV5-1|.|TRBJ2-4|13|.
CASSFVRGDIQYF
TGTGCCAGCAGCTTCGTGCGGGGAGACATTCAGTACTTC
>TRBV18|.|TRBJ2-7|13|TRBD1
CASSPWTGREQYF
TGTGCCAGCTCACCGTGGACAGGCCGGGAGCAGTACTTC
>TRBV2|.|TRBJ2-2|13|.
CASRQVPTGELFF
TGTGCCAGCAGGCAGGTACCCACCGGGGAGCTGTTTTTT
>TRBV18|.|TRBJ1-1|14|.
CASSGGIVSTEAFF
TGTGCCAGCTCAGGAGGGATCGTGAGCACTGAAGCTTTCTTT
>TRBV7-9|.|TRBJ1-1|15|.
CASSLGGQVNTEAFF
TGTGCCAGCAGCTTAGGGGGACAAGTAAACACTGAAGCTTTCTTT
>TRBV11-2|.|TRBJ1-1|16|TRBD1
CASSSGTGERDTEAFF
TGTGCCAGCAGCTCCGGGACAGGGGAGAGGGACACTGAAGCTTTCTTT
>TRBV11-2|.|TRBJ2-2|14|.
CASSYHSNTGELFF
TGTGCCAGCAGCTACCACAGTAACACCGGGGAGCTGTTTTTT
>TRBV7-3|.|TRBJ1-2|15|.
CASSRTSRGNYGYTF
TGTGCCAGCAGCCGCACGTCCAGGGGTAACTATGGCTACACCTTC
>TRBV5-6|once|TRBJ2-3|12|.
CASSPGTSAQYF
TGTGCCAGCAGCCCCGGGACTTCCGCGCAGTATTTT
>TRBV5-1|.|TRBJ2-7|13|.
CASSLEEGYEQYF
TGCGCCAGCAGCTTGGAGGAGGGCTACGAGCAGTACTTC